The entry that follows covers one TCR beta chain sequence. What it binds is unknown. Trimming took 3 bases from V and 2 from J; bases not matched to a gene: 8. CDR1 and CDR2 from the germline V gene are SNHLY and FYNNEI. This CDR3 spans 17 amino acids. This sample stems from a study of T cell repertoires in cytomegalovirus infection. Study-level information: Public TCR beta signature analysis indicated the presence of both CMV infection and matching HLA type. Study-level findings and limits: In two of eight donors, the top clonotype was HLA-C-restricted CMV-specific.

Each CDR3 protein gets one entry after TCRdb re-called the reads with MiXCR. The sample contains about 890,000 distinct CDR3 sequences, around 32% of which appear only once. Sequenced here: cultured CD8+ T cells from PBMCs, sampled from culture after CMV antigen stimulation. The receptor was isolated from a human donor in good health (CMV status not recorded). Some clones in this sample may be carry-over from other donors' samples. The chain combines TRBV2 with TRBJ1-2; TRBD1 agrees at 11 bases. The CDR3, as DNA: TGTGCCAGCAGTGATTGGCGAGGACAGGGGGCAAACTATGGCTACACCTTC. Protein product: CASSDWRGQGANYGYTF.